The 6 T cell receptor beta chains below were found in one sample sequenced in a study of identical twins (TCRdb year 2016). Libraries were built with 5' RACE. Data came from an Illumina HiSeq 2000. TCRdb itself trimmed the public reads at Q25 with fastp, ran MiXCR and retained productive beta chains. Records with the same CDR3 protein are collapsed into one entry carrying the most frequent genes and DNA. The sample includes about 570,000 distinct CDR3 sequences, with nearly 10% observed a single time. Under 3% of the sample goes to the ten largest clones. The sample was also linked to a second study, of yellow fever vaccine responses in identical twins.

What was sequenced was PBMCs. The receptors originated from a woman aged 18 to 35 in good health.

This clonotype was seen at least ten times. This chain links TRBV6-2 or TRBV6-3 with TRBJ2-1; D gene ambiguous. V was cut by 6 bases and J by 1 base, with 7 bases left in between. The length of the CDR3 is 13 residues. Germline assignment: CDR1 MNHEY and CDR2 SVGEGT. CDR3 residues: CASRDDSYNEQFF. The DNA for the CDR3 is TGTGCCAGCAGAGACGATTCCTACAATGAGCAGTTCTTC.

In this sample, this clonotype turned up a few times. The DNA is left out, because the CDR3 cannot be placed on it with certainty; the CDR3 is given as TCRdb lists it. CDR3 in amino acids: CSVWATGTDIF. The chain is built from TRBV29-1 and TRBJ2-1; the D segment call TRBD1 is taken from the table without a DNA check. Germline V CDR1 and CDR2: SQVTM, ANQGSEA. The CDR3 sequence runs 11 residues, both termini included.

This clonotype was detected ten times or more. The chain couples TRBV12-3 or TRBV12-4 to TRBJ2-1, with TRBD2 matching 12 bases. The CDR3 has 15 amino acids. V lost 3 bases to trimming and J lost 15 bases; unmatched junction nucleotides: 12. CDR3 amino acids: CASSFSPQTSGSRFF. In nucleotides, the CDR3 is TGTGCCAGCAGTTTTTCCCCCCAGACTAGCGGGAGCCGGTTCTTC.

This clonotype was counted only a few times. The rearrangement links TRBV24-1 to TRBJ2-7; TRBD1 matches 12 bases. The trim removed 6 bases at V and 6 bases at J, leaving 14 bases unmatched. CDR1 and CDR2 (germline): KGHDR, SFDVKD. The CDR3 runs to 17 residues. The CDR3 bases are TGTGCCACCAGTCCAGGGGGCACCGGGACAGGGGGCTCCGAGCAGTACTTC. It yields the protein CATSPGGTGTGGSEQYF.

This clonotype was counted ten times or more. The CDR3 here is CASSESVTARPEAFF. In DNA form, the CDR3 reads TGTGCCAGCAGTGAAAGTGTGACAGCCCGGCCTGAAGCTTTCTTT. The V and J genes are TRBV6-1 and TRBJ1-1; D possibly corresponds to TRBD1 (5 bases). The CDR3 extends over 15 amino acids. V was cut by 2 bases and J by 6 bases, with 16 bases left in between. CDR1 is MNHNS and CDR2 is SASEGT in the germline V gene.

This clonotype was detected ten times or more. The V call is TRBV20-1, the J call TRBJ1-6; D possibly corresponds to TRBD1 (5 bases). Trimming left V 0 bases short and J 2 bases short, with 11 bases between. Germline values: CDR1 DFQATT, CDR2 SNEGSKA (reference sequence). The CDR3 has 16 residues. The DNA of the CDR3 is TGCAGTGCTAGAGATCCCCAGGGTCCCTATAATTCACCCCTCCACTTT. Its protein product is CSARDPQGPYNSPLHF.